The clone carrying this T cell receptor (beta chain) was observed a few times. Its antigen is currently unknown. The data stem from a study of identical twins. TCRdb re-derived calls from the 5' RACE reads in MiXCR, one entry per CDR3 protein. The sample contains 300,000 to 350,000 distinct CDR3 sequences, 9% to 15% of which appear only once. Study results and limitations: For cord blood, abundant beta clonotypes had fewer insertions, unlike memory repertoires, which showed none. Sequences that were out-of-frame, alpha and twin-shared displayed an excess of low generation probability.

Every one of the donors was a healthy Caucasian. This sample was also put to use in a study of yellow fever vaccine responses in identical twins.

Sample: CD8+ T cells sorted from blood. The TCR comes from a woman aged 18-30 years in good health.

The DNA for the CDR3 is TGTGCCACCTCTAATGAGGGGGCGGAAGGTGAAGCTTTCTTT. It specifies CATSNEGAEGEAFF. This chain joins TRBV27 and TRBJ1-1; 7 bases match TRBD1. Germline lookup yields CDR1 MNHEY and CDR2 SMNVEV (reference sequence). The CDR3 sequence is 14 residues long. V shed 10 bases and J 7 bases; nucleotides not matched to a gene: 15.